This T cell receptor beta chain was identified during a study of blood T cell repertoires in COVID-19. Recovery among Cohort 3 donors was established by two negative PCRs, clearance, or symptom resolution. The length of the CDR3 is 17 residues. Germline CDR1 is KGHDR and CDR2 is SFDVKD. V was pared by 10 bases and J by 6 bases, with 26 bases between. Only one count was recorded for this clone. Methods used by the authors: Amplification of reference gene primers provided the estimated nucleated cell counts. Generated by immunoSEQ multiplex PCR, the TCRdb table keeps only in-frame clones and is missing some. For V, J and clone size, that table is used; D and trimming come from the DNA. The profile shows a few hundred thousand clones, around nine tenths of them singletons.

V gene TRBV24-1 combines with J gene TRBJ2-2; TRBD1 is a possible D gene (6 bases). What was sequenced was PBMCs or T cells enriched from blood (not recorded which). This sequence originates from a woman aged 45-59 years who had recovered from COVID-19. The DNA of the CDR3 is TGTGCCACAGGTAGAGGTTTCCTTAGGGACAACGCCGGGGAGCTGTTTTTT. Residues: CATGRGFLRDNAGELFF.